These T cell receptor beta chains were read from a single sample in a study of tumor-infiltrating lymphocytes in primary liver carcinoma. TCRdb called the multiplex PCR reads again in MiXCR, with one record for every CDR3 protein. The repertoire has about 50,000 distinct CDR3 sequences, 65% to 85% of them found once; the top ten carry approximately 25%. Sample: liver tumor tissue from sampling region 5. The receptors originated from a man aged 35 to 55 with primary liver carcinoma and hepatitis B virus infection. Each CDR3 is given without its conserved first and last residue.

TRBV28 | ASSSYTRSSYEQY
TRBV2 | ASSIQVPTDTQY
TRBV20-1 | SARPGQGDNEQF
TRBV28 | ASSSLADQRVEY
TRBV10-2 | SCCGSSRQETQY
TRBV12-3/TRBV12-4 | VSQLGTEGTGNTIY
TRBV4-1 | ASSHLTLPGELF
TRBV11-2 | SSSLRWTGESERY
TRBV11-2 | ASSLDRGGRFYNEQS
TRBV19 | ASSTNGPWGQAF
TRBV14 | ASIAVAGRVNNEQF
TRBV20-1 | SGVGGSSGNTIY
TRBV11-3 | VGSPGEGYYEQY
TRBV7-8 | ASSAGAGGTGELF
TRBV30 | AWSRLEFADTQY
TRBV11-2 | VSSLESHTGELF
TRBV12-3/TRBV12-4 | ASTTGQRGNEQF
TRBV6-1 | TSSGSRAGIKAESNYGYT
TRBV5-5 | ASSFGPSNEQY
TRBV11-1 | ANSSTGQGASKNIQY
TRBV12-3/TRBV12-4 | AGSSGQGRAVGELF
TRBV5-6 | AGSLALATGEQL
TRBV5-8 | SSSPGHNGVYGYT
TRBV6-1 | ASTLGSQIGDSYEQY
TRBV14 | ASSHSRENSPLH
TRBV7-9 | AGSFQSLGGYI
TRBV4-3 | ASNQDLNLFGRGAINIQY
TRBV28 | ANSLRTGDEKLF
TRBV6-5 | TSSRLADYNEQF
TRBV5-1 | ASSDRVSNTWEPF
TRBV29-1 | SVAGSVGRTVELF
TRBV13 | ASSLGGEGAREQY
TRBV28 | ASSTTDTEKLF
TRBV7-8 | ASILAPDMIILQY
TRBV4-1 | ASSQDRSTQPQH
TRBV14 | SSSQEDQGTGYNEQF
TRBV7-2 | ANSLVQNQPQH
TRBV5-1 | ASGAGGYTEAF
TRBV5-1 | ASSSLLGLGDEQF
TRBV4-2 | ASSQERGAASTDTQY
TRBV11-3 | ASSLDLEVTRPQH
TRBV7-3 | ASSLWAFSTDRQY
TRBV29-1 | NAGVGPGTDTQY
TRBV4-3 | ASSQDPYPEYNEQF
TRBV19 | ASSIGASEQF
TRBV20-1 | SAQGFGATNEKLF
TRBV11-2 | ASGLRLAGNIDTQY
TRBV4-3 | VSSQDLPSGTSVGADTQY
TRBV4-3 | VSSQFPPPPDNEQF
TRBV29-1 | SVTGHGGYT
TRBV11-1 | ASSSGGSSVGARIDTWY
TRBV6-1 | ASNPSTDTQY
TRBV28 | ASSIPPGTGTYGYT
TRBV29-1 | SAGWGRSEKLF
TRBV28 | ASRPPAGQGAYYEQF
TRBV29-1 | SVEGGENTGELF
TRBV6-2/TRBV6-3 | AGSADYEQY
TRBV29-1 | SVGSAVGRSGTQY
TRBV27 | ASSSMTGNKQF
TRBV30 | AWSPLVFYEQY